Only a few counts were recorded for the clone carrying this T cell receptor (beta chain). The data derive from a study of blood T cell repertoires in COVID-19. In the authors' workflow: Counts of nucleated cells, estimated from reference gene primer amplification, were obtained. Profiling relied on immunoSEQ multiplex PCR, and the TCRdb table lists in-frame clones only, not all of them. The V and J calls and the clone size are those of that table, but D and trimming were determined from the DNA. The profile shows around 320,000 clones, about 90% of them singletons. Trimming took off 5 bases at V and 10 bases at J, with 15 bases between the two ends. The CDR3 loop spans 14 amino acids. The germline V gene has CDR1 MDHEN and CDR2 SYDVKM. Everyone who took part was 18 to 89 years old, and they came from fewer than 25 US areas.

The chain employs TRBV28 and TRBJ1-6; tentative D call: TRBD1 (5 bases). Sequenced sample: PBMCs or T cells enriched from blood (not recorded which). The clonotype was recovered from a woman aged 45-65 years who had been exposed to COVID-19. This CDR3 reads CASSLVGGESPLHF. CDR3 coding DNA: TGTGCCAGCAGTCTCGTCGGAGGGGAATCACCCCTCCACTTT. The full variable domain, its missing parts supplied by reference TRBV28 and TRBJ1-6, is DVKVTQSSRYLVKRTGEKVFLECVQDMDHENMFWYRQDPGLGLRLIYFSYDVKMKEKGDIPEGYSVSREKKERFSLILESASTNQTSMYLCASSLVGGESPLHFGNGTRLTVT.